This T cell receptor beta chain came from a study of cytomegalovirus exposure and HLA in healthy donors (dated by TCRdb to the late 2010s). In the study overall: In an earlier analysis of under 600 of the donors, 276 Gb of sequence data and some 100 million unique TCR beta sequences from roughly 190 million T cells were reported. Several DR-DQ haplotypes were handled as single units for association and clustering, since linkage in the cohort was strong. A later genetic analysis took genome-wide SNP genotypes for about 65% of the roughly 670 donors and used that subset as a discovery cohort. A later analysis re-examined previously published TCR beta repertoires from 600 to 700 donors and added high-resolution HLA genotyping to investigate patterns of TCR occurrence. HLA typing covered class I and class II loci at four-digit resolution. Every repertoire in the discovery cohort had been generated on one and the same sequencing platform. Across approximately 400 genotyped donors of the cohort, an average of approximately 240,000 unique TCR beta nucleotide sequences per donor were sequenced, and around 19% of those sequences were non-productive. Rather than drawing on any new phenotypic data, the later analysis identified candidate immune exposures from TCR beta sequences and the way those sequences occurred across donors. The genetic ancestry cluster associated with self-reported Caucasian donors included 81% of the roughly 400 genotyped donors. Donor age, sex, ethnicity and CMV serostatus were compiled together with the repertoire data. An earlier analysis of 500 to 750 of the donors applied high-throughput TCR beta sequencing to assess whether each TCR beta V gene segment acted as functional or pseudogenic. The study used immunosequencing to profile the T cell repertoires of approximately 630 subjects and linked those repertoires to cytomegalovirus serostatus. Typing coverage differed by locus: A, B, C, DRB1 and DQB1 were typed in roughly 620-640 donors, DQA1 in 500 to 550, DPA1 in over 600, and DPB1 in 450 to 480. The study aimed to test whether cataloging public T cell receptors could reveal signatures of past pathogen exposure. Approximately 300 gigabases of sequencing data and around 80 million unique TCR sequences made up an early release that covered 640 HLA-typed donors. A separate validation cohort of more than 100 different subjects was used in addition to the approximately 700-subject first cohort. The study combined high-throughput TCR immunosequencing, statistical association of individual TCRs with disease status, and machine learning to predict cytomegalovirus infection status.

The library was prepared using the immunoSEQ multiplex PCR assay. For the multiplex PCR, a mixture combining 60 forward primers for TCR Vbeta segments and 13 reverse primers for TCR Jbeta segments was used. A multiplex PCR assay on genomic DNA amplified the CDR3 region of rearranged TCR beta genes. On the Illumina HiSeq System, the amplified TCR beta libraries were sequenced as 87-base-pair reads. Per the authors' processing: A later analysis counted about 80 million unique TCR beta chains across the 700 or so repertoires, and some 11 million of these chains were shared by at least two donors. To remove PCR and sequencing errors, raw reads were error-corrected and collapsed into unique sequences using a nearest-neighbor algorithm that merged closely related sequences. Alignment of CDR3 sequences to IMGT reference sequences was used to assign V, D and J gene segments. For a sequence to be retained, a match of at least six nucleotides was required to both a V gene segment and a J gene segment. A rearrangement was called productive if the CDR3 had no stop codons and remained in frame with V and J, and every other rearrangement was called non-productive. Following IMGT convention, CDR3 was defined as the stretch from the second conserved V-encoded cysteine to the conserved J-encoded phenylalanine. The earlier analysis of 500 to 600 of the donors excluded sequences that lacked an unambiguous match to a single V gene segment. An earlier analysis of 500 to 700 of the donors classified V segments as functional when productive rearrangements were above 56.7% and as segregating when the standard deviation between donors was above 5%. A statistical classification framework was built for diagnosing cytomegalovirus status from the catalog of TCR beta chain sequences. A later analysis assigned V and J genes by comparing TCR nucleotide sequences with IMGT/GENE-DB human TR gene sequences. In a later analysis, CDR3 sequences and most-parsimonious VDJ recombination scenarios were assigned using the TCRdist pipeline. In a later analysis, each TCR beta chain was defined by its CDR3 amino acid sequence together with its V-gene family, and reads lacking a unique V-gene family were excluded. A later analysis removed 600 or so highly shared, low-generation-probability nucleotide sequences to deal with suspected cross-contamination and a sequencing artifact. For each public chain, a later analysis derived a clonal expansion index from normalized ranks of inferred template counts within each repertoire. In a later analysis, generation probabilities were computed with a VDJ recombination model fitted to out-of-frame rearrangements, and the resulting probabilities were checked against IGoR. Hypergeometric tests were used in a later analysis to score TCR-TCR, TCR-HLA and TCR-CMV co-occurrence, with a repertoire-size bias correction applied to the TCR pairs. In a later analysis, false discovery rates were estimated by permuting HLA or CMV assignments 20 times. In a later analysis, co-occurring TCRs were grouped using DBSCAN, and TCRdist sequence similarity was added for clustering within HLA-allele-positive subsets. For co-occurrence clustering, repertoires with fewer than 30,000 or more than 120,000 public chains were excluded, along with a handful of repertoires with anomalous nucleotide sharing. In TCRdb, the immuneACCESS table is reduced to in-frame sequences with V and J assigned. These tables do not hold every clone; where another copy was compared, an unresolved V gene accounts for under half, and the others remain unexplained. The V and J calls and clone size come from that table; D and trimming were worked out from the DNA. The table of this sample itemizes around 100,000 clones. The top ten hold roughly 0.64% of the sample.

The full study reports these points: An earlier analysis of approximately 570 of the donors showed that most TCR beta V segments appeared in productive rearrangements either about 87% or about 30% of the time, which broadly matched IMGT annotations. In a later analysis, 16,951 TCR beta sequences were associated with specific HLA alleles at a false discovery rate of 0.05. Sequencing depth was assumed to be roughly uniform across donors in the presence/absence analyses, though that assumption may not hold. Linkage disequilibrium might explain the correlated functional status among segregating V segments, but an unknown experimental factor could not be ruled out. In this cohort, only TCR beta chains were sequenced, and detectable features were limited by the absence of alpha or paired-chain data. In vitro tests confirmed that a few of the cytomegalovirus-associated TCR beta chains recognize cytomegalovirus antigens. Most TCR sequences were seen in very few donors, while some public TCRs were found in many individuals. According to a later genetic analysis, donors in an Asian-associated ancestry cluster had fewer N-insertions in productive TCRs than the approximately 670-donor mean. CMV serostatus was the only immune exposure information available for the cohort. The study listed 150 to 200 TCR beta chains as associated with cytomegalovirus. In a later analysis, HLA-associated TCR beta chains showed more clonal expansion and lower generation probabilities than non-associated chains that were equally common. A further reported finding was that TCR beta sequences accurately predicted the HLA-A and HLA-B alleles for most subjects in the first cohort. When HLA alleles, especially DR and DQ, strongly co-occurred, attributing TCR associations to individual alleles was difficult. A group of highly shared sequence variants was considered likely to be a technical artifact of the sequencing pipeline. According to the authors, the approach could potentially be generalized to other disease states and immunological phenotypes. A later analysis found that TCR association rates varied across HLA loci, with DRB1 alleles showing the most associated TCRs and HLA-C alleles the fewest. Some 16 rarely observed V segments, including chromosome 9 orphons, were excluded from the earlier analysis of some 590 of the donors because counts were too low. Cytomegalovirus status was reported to be diagnosed by the classifier with high specificity and sensitivity in both the original and validation cohorts. Several of the top co-occurrence clusters appeared to be linked to parvovirus B19, influenza, CMV and Epstein-Barr virus, according to a later analysis. Most CMV-associated TCR beta chains appeared to be HLA-restricted in a later analysis, and the HLA associations seemed to be driven largely by CMV exposure. Because HLA typing was unavailable for some donors at each locus, only the typed subset was used in association tests. Some IMGT-functional V segments, including TRBV6-2 and TRBV6-3, could not be distinguished by the 87-base-pair reads and were therefore excluded. A later genetic analysis associated a missense DCLRE1C variant with V-gene and J-gene trimming of TCR beta chains, and an independent cohort replicated the association.

Notes on this clone: This clone's antigen is unknown.

The cohort was made up of around 720 healthy bone marrow donors. At the time of sampling, every cohort member was nominally healthy, though immune exposures that went unrecorded were likely present. The donor tested CMV seronegative and was one of the 352 seronegative cohort members. Each donor provided a peripheral blood sample, and peripheral blood mononuclear cells were used for TCR beta sequencing. The Qiagen DNeasy Blood Extraction Kit was used to extract genomic DNA from the blood cell samples. V is pared back by 6 bases and J by 3 bases, with 12 bases lying between the germline termini. Looking up the germline V gene yields CDR1 SGHTA and CDR2 FQGNSA. The CDR3 covers 13 residues, taking in both the cysteine and the phenylalanine. Of all the DNA, just the CDR3 is kept, 39 bases in frame from base 1.

The sample comprised PBMCs. This TCR derives from a man between 45 and 60 years old in good health and CMV-seronegative. The V and J genes are TRBV7-2 and TRBJ2-7; TRBD1 is a possible D gene, resting on 6 matching bases. The DNA is TGTGCCAGCAGTCAACAGGGAAACTACGAGCAGTACTTC. This yields the protein CASSQQGNYEQYF.